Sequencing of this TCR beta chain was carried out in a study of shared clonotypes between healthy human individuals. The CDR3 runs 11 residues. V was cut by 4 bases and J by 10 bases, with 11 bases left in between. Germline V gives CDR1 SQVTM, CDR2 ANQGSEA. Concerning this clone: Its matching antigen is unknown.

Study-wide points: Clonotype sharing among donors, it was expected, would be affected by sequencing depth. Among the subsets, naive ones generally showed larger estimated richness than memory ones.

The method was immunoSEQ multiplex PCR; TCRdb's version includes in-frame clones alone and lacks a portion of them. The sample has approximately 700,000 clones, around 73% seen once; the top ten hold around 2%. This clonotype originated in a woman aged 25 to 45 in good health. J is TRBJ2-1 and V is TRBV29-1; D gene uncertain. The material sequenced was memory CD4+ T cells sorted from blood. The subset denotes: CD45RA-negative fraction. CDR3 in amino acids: CSVGVSLEQFF. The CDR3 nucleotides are TGCAGCGTTGGGGTGAGTTTAGAGCAGTTCTTC.